There are a few counts of the clone carrying this TCR beta chain. These data belong to a study of blood T cells in healthy people across ages. The use of a sample-barcoded 5' primer and a J-beta primer mix characterized a second PCR of about 7 to 12 cycles. From the 5' RACE reads, TCRdb called clonotypes with MiXCR, one entry per CDR3 protein. The data contain about 1.7 million distinct CDR3 sequences, 28% of them singletons. The CDR3 runs 12 residues. In germline, CDR1 is SNHLY, CDR2 FYNNEI. The ends were cut back, 9 bases at V and 4 bases at J, with 13 bases in the middle. Approximately 9 milliliters was the volume of peripheral blood drawn from each donor. Per sample, extraction of total RNA gave at least 5.5 micrograms in every case.

The chain employs TRBV2 and TRBJ2-7; D ambiguous. The sequencing sample was made of blood. The clonotype was recovered from a woman in her thirties in good health. CDR3 nucleotide sequence: TGTGCCAGTGAAGCCCCCCGGTACGAGCAGTACTTC. The encoded protein is CASEAPRYEQYF.